Each of the 9 T cell receptor beta chains below was sequenced from the same sample in a study of T cell responses to AZD1222 COVID-19 vaccine. Clones were sequenced by immunoSEQ multiplex PCR, and TCRdb holds only the in-frame ones, with some missing. Of 150,000 to 180,000 clones listed, around 85% are singletons. The sample consisted of peripheral blood, taken on day 0 of MenACWY control vaccination. The receptors were gathered from an adult in good health.

This chain links TRBV6-6 with TRBJ2-2, with D hard to call. Germline CDR1 and CDR2: MNHNY and SVGAGI (reference sequence). Trimming cost V 6 bases and J 3 bases, with 17 bases left between them. This CDR3 has 16 amino acids. The CDR3 here is CASSTQSARDTGELFF. The CDR3 bases are TGTGCCAGCAGCACCCAGAGCGCCCGGGACACCGGGGAGCTGTTTTTT.

The chain links TRBV27 to TRBJ1-2; D remains unclear. This CDR3 spans 13 amino acids. Between the trimmed V and J ends, which lost 4 bases and 8 bases, there was a span of 14 bases. Germline loops: CDR1 MNHEY, CDR2 SMNVEV (reference sequence). CDR3 residues: CASSSPVGEGYTF. The CDR3 DNA reads as TGTGCCAGCAGTTCCCCCGTGGGAGAGGGCTACACCTTC.

This chain connects TRBV15 to TRBJ2-2, with 10 bases lining up with TRBD2. The CDR3 is made up of 16 amino acids. Germline V gives CDR1 LNHNV, CDR2 YYDKDF (reference sequence). V was clipped by 0 bases and J by 6 bases; unmatched bases: 4. This chain's CDR3 is CATSRDPLAGAGELFF. CDR3 coding DNA: TGTGCCACCAGCAGAGATCCCCTAGCGGGGGCCGGGGAGCTGTTTTTT.

This chain uses TRBV7-3 with TRBJ2-1; D is perhaps TRBD1 (5 bases). This CDR3 contains 13 residues. Germline V gene data show CDR1 as SGHTA and CDR2 as FQGTGA. Trimming stripped 0 bases from V and 8 bases from J, with 8 bases between. CDR3 amino acids: CASSLTKGHEQFF. CDR3 nucleotides: TGTGCCAGCAGCTTAACGAAGGGGCATGAGCAGTTCTTC.

The rearrangement joins TRBV28 to TRBJ1-1, with D unresolved. CDR3 length: 14 residues. The germline V and J ends were trimmed by 3 bases and 3 bases, with 11 bases remaining between them. Germline V CDR1 and CDR2: MDHEN, SYDVKM. The CDR3, as DNA: TGTGCCAGCAGTTTCCTTGTTCTAGACACTGAAGCTTTCTTT. Translation: CASSFLVLDTEAFF.

CDR3 protein: CASRPWGSSTDTQYF. The CDR3 nucleotides are TGTGCCAGTAGGCCCTGGGGGTCTAGCACAGATACGCAGTATTTT. V usage is TRBV19 and J usage is TRBJ2-3; either TRBD1 or TRBD2 may supply D (5 bases each). V was clipped by 6 bases and J by 0 bases, with 13 bases between them. Germline V gene data show CDR1 as LNHDA and CDR2 as SQIVND (reference sequence). The CDR3 totals 15 residues.

The rearrangement links TRBV5-4 to TRBJ2-3; D is unresolved. Trimming stripped 4 bases from V and 1 base from J, with 7 bases between. The CDR3 extends over 13 amino acids. Germline lookup yields CDR1 SGHNT and CDR2 YYREEE (reference sequence). The chain's CDR3 is CASSPSGTDTQYF. The CDR3 DNA reads as TGTGCCAGCAGCCCTTCCGGCACAGATACGCAGTATTTT.

The chain employs TRBV12-3 or TRBV12-4 and TRBJ1-1; D unresolved. The CDR3 contains 13 residues. V was clipped by 3 bases and J by 1 base, with 6 bases between them. This CDR3 reads CASSFGENTEAFF. The CDR3 DNA reads TGTGCCAGCAGTTTCGGGGAGAACACTGAAGCTTTCTTT.

The CDR3 sequence: CASSAEAGTGGPYTF. Here the CDR3 DNA reads TGTGCCAGCAGCGCAGAGGCGGGGACAGGGGGCCCCTACACCTTC. The chain links TRBV7-2 to TRBJ1-2; TRBD1 aligns across 12 bases. The V segment lost 5 bases and the J segment 10 bases; nucleotides outside the gene matches: 11. In germline, CDR1 is SGHTA, CDR2 FQGNSA. The CDR3 is 15 amino acids.